This T cell receptor (beta chain) originates from a study of T cells in Graves' hyperthyroidism and ophthalmopathy. There were TCR beta CDR3 regions amplified from RNA transcripts. A set of HTBI primers served as the primers for a first-round RT-PCR of the TCR CDR3. TCRdb reprocessed the multiplex PCR reads with MiXCR, giving one entry per CDR3 protein. This table has 400,000 or so distinct CDR3 sequences, over 11% appearing once. This clonotype turned up a few times. CDR1 is DFQATT, CDR2 SNEGSKA, per germline (reference sequence). V lost 1 base, J lost 2 bases, and 11 bases lay in between. The CDR3 extends over 15 amino acids.

The gene calls are TRBV20-1 and TRBJ2-2; D remains ambiguous. The specimen was blood. The receptor's source is a man in his forties or fifties with Graves' ophthalmopathy. CDR3 region: CSARGTIRNTGELFF. In DNA form, the CDR3 reads TGCAGTGCTAGAGGGACCATCCGAAACACCGGGGAGCTGTTTTTT.